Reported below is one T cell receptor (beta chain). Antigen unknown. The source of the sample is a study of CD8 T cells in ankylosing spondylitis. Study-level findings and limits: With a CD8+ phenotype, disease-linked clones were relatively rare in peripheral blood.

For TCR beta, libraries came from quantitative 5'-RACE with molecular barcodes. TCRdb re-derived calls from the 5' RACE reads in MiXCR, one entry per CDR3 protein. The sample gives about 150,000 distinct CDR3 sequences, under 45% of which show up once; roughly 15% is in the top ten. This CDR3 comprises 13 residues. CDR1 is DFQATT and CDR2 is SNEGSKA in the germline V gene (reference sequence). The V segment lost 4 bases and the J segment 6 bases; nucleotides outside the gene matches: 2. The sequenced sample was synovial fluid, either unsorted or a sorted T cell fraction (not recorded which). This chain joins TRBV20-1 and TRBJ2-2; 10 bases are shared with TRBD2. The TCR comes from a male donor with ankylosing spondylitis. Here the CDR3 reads CSATSGSSGELFF. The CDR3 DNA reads TGCAGTGCTACTAGCGGGAGTTCCGGGGAGCTGTTTTTT.